This TCR beta chain appears in the sequencing data of a study of cytomegalovirus exposure and HLA in healthy donors (dated by TCRdb to the late 2010s). With regard to the full study: According to an earlier analysis of 587 of the donors, some 180 million T cells yielded 117 million unique TCR beta sequences and around 300 Gb of sequence data. Approximately 300 gigabases of sequencing data and 75 million to 85 million unique TCR sequences made up an early release that covered approximately 650 HLA-typed donors. Of the 398 genotyped donors, about 84% fell in the genetic ancestry cluster associated with self-reported Caucasian donors. The aim of the study was to test whether cataloging public T cell receptors could identify signatures of past pathogen exposure. Using immunosequencing, the study profiled T cell repertoires from around 680 subjects and related those repertoires to cytomegalovirus serostatus. Besides the first cohort of 666 subjects, a separate validation cohort made up of 120 different subjects was used. To predict cytomegalovirus infection status, the study combined high-throughput TCR immunosequencing, statistical association of individual TCRs with disease status, and machine learning. A later analysis re-analyzed previously published TCR beta repertoires from 650 to 800 donors and added high-resolution HLA genotyping to study TCR occurrence patterns. In the later analysis, no new phenotypic data were used to find candidate immune exposures; instead, reliance was placed on TCR beta sequences and their occurrence across donors. An earlier analysis of fewer than 700 of the donors applied high-throughput TCR beta sequencing to assess whether each TCR beta V gene segment acted as functional or pseudogenic. Donor age, sex, ethnicity and CMV serostatus were collected together with the repertoire data. Genome-wide SNP genotypes for about 55% of the 666 donors were used in a later genetic analysis, which treated that subset as a discovery cohort. Every discovery cohort repertoire had been produced on one sequencing platform. Class I and class II HLA loci were covered by the typing at four-digit resolution. The number of donors typed differed by locus, with about 629-630 for A, B, C, DRB1 and DQB1, around 500 for DQA1, 600 to 610 for DPA1, and about 450 for DPB1. Four or five DR-DQ haplotypes were handled as single units for association and clustering because linkage in the cohort was strong. Among about 400 genotyped donors of the cohort, an average of roughly 230,000 unique TCR beta nucleotide sequences was sequenced per donor, of which 15% to 20% were non-productive.

V is cut by 3 bases and J by 1 base, and the space between the germline ends is 6 bases. Taken from the germline V gene (reference sequence), the CDR1 and CDR2 loops are LNHDA and SQIVND. Taken from cysteine to phenylalanine, the CDR3 has 13 residues. The DNA shown is the 39-base CDR3, in frame from base 1. Here is what the overall study found, with its caveats: A further reported finding was that TCR beta sequences accurately predicted the HLA-A and HLA-B alleles for most subjects in the first cohort. For the cohort, immune exposure information was limited to CMV serostatus. About 17 rarely observed V segments, including chromosome 9 orphons, were excluded from the earlier analysis of just under 600 of the donors because counts were too low. The authors suggested that the approach could potentially be extended to other disease states and immunological phenotypes. In an earlier analysis of 450 to 750 of the donors, most TCR beta V segments appeared in productive rearrangements about 87% or about 30% of the time, broadly matching IMGT annotations. In a later analysis, TCR association rates were found to vary across HLA loci, with the most associated TCRs seen for DRB1 alleles and the fewest for HLA-C alleles. Specific HLA alleles were associated with 15,000 to 20,000 TCR beta sequences at a false discovery rate of 0.05 in a later analysis. In vitro tests confirmed that a few of the cytomegalovirus-associated TCR beta chains recognize cytomegalovirus antigens. This cohort had only TCR beta chains sequenced, and the lack of alpha or paired-chain data limited which features could be detected. Several of the top co-occurrence clusters appeared to be linked to parvovirus B19, influenza, CMV and Epstein-Barr virus, according to a later analysis. While some public TCRs were present in many individuals, most TCR sequences turned up only very rarely across donors. Most CMV-associated TCR beta chains appeared to be HLA-restricted in a later analysis, and the HLA associations seemed to be driven largely by CMV exposure. The classifier was reported to diagnose cytomegalovirus status with high specificity and sensitivity in both the original and validation cohorts. A cluster of highly shared sequence variants was judged likely to represent a technical artifact of the sequencing pipeline. A later genetic analysis reported fewer N-insertions in productive TCRs among donors in an Asian-associated ancestry cluster than the roughly 700-donor mean. Because HLA typing was unavailable for some donors at each locus, only the typed subset was used in association tests. Roughly uniform sequencing depth across donors was assumed in presence/absence analyses, although this assumption may not hold. Some IMGT-functional V segments, including TRBV6-2 and TRBV6-3, could not be distinguished by the 87-base-pair reads and were therefore excluded. The study gave a list of about 150 TCR beta chains associated with cytomegalovirus. In a later analysis, HLA-associated TCR beta chains were found to be more clonally expanded and to have lower generation probabilities than equally common non-associated chains. Linkage disequilibrium might explain the correlated functional status among segregating V segments, but an unknown experimental factor could not be excluded. Assigning TCR associations to individual alleles was difficult when HLA alleles, especially DR and DQ, strongly co-occurred. In a later genetic analysis, a missense DCLRE1C variant was associated with V-gene and J-gene trimming of TCR beta chains, and the association was replicated in an independent cohort.

The cohort consisted of 600 or so healthy bone marrow donors. All cohort members were sampled while nominally healthy, although unrecorded immune exposures were likely present. The donor was CMV seronegative and was included in the group of 352 seronegative cohort members. Every donor gave a peripheral blood sample, and the peripheral blood mononuclear cells from that sample were used for TCR beta sequencing. Genomic DNA extraction from the blood cell samples was performed with the Qiagen DNeasy Blood Extraction Kit. As regards this clone: There is no known antigen for this receptor.

Library preparation was by the immunoSEQ multiplex PCR assay. The multiplex PCR relied on a mix of 60 forward primers for TCR Vbeta segments and 13 reverse primers for TCR Jbeta segments. Amplification of the CDR3 region of rearranged TCR beta genes was performed with a multiplex PCR assay on genomic DNA. The Illumina HiSeq System was used to sequence the amplified TCR beta libraries as 87-base-pair reads. Regarding the original processing steps: A later analysis counted about 82 million unique TCR beta chains across the 550 to 800 repertoires, and 9 million to 14 million of these chains were shared by at least two donors. Raw reads were error-corrected and collapsed into unique sequences with a nearest-neighbor algorithm that merged closely related sequences to remove PCR and sequencing errors. Alignment of CDR3 sequences to IMGT reference sequences was used to assign V, D and J gene segments. Each retained sequence needed at least a six-nucleotide match to both a V gene segment and a J gene segment. A rearrangement counted as productive if the CDR3 had no stop codons and remained in frame with V and J, and every other rearrangement counted as non-productive. Following IMGT convention, CDR3 was defined as the stretch from the second conserved V-encoded cysteine to the conserved J-encoded phenylalanine. In an earlier analysis of 500 to 650 of the donors, sequences lacking an unambiguous match to a single V gene segment were excluded. In an earlier analysis of a few hundred of the donors, V segments were called functional above 56.7% productive rearrangements and were called segregating when the between-donor standard deviation exceeded 5%. To diagnose cytomegalovirus status from the catalog of TCR beta chain sequences, a statistical classification framework was built. V and J gene assignment, in a later analysis, came from comparing TCR nucleotide sequences with IMGT/GENE-DB human TR gene sequences. In a later analysis, CDR3 sequences and most-parsimonious VDJ recombination scenarios were assigned using the TCRdist pipeline. In a later analysis, every TCR beta chain was defined by the combination of its CDR3 amino acid sequence and its V-gene family, and reads without a unique V-gene family were dropped. To address suspected cross-contamination and a sequencing artifact, a later analysis removed 592 highly shared, low-generation-probability nucleotide sequences. For each public chain, a later analysis derived a clonal expansion index from normalized ranks of inferred template counts within each repertoire. In a later analysis, generation probabilities were computed using a VDJ recombination model fitted to out-of-frame rearrangements, and the results were checked against IGoR. A later analysis scored TCR-TCR, TCR-HLA and TCR-CMV co-occurrence with hypergeometric tests, applying a repertoire-size bias correction to TCR pairs. To estimate false discovery rates, a later analysis permuted the HLA or CMV assignments 20 times. In a later analysis, co-occurring TCRs were grouped using DBSCAN, with TCRdist sequence similarity added in when clustering inside HLA-allele-positive subsets. For co-occurrence clustering, repertoires with fewer than 30,000 or more than 120,000 public chains were excluded, along with roughly five repertoires with anomalous nucleotide sharing. The source is immuneACCESS, and TCRdb retained only in-frame sequences with V and J called. Part of the clones is not carried over; for the studies checked, unresolved V genes explain less than half of this, and the remainder is unexplained. The D gene and trimming were derived from the DNA, and the V and J assignments and clone size from that table. The sample table records approximately 79,000 clones. Of the sample, approximately 0.81% falls within the top ten clones.

The sequenced sample consisted of PBMCs. The rearranged segments are TRBV19 and TRBJ1-1; the D gene assignment is ambiguous. This receptor was taken from a boy aged 5-17 years in good health and CMV-seronegative. The base sequence is TGTGCCAGTAGTATGAGACAGAACACTGAAGCTTTCTTT. Translated, this is CASSMRQNTEAFF. The CDR3 plus the reference TRBV19 and TRBJ1-1 genes for the other parts give the full variable domain: DGGITQSPKYLFRKEGQNVTLSCEQNLNHDAMYWYRQDPGQGLRLIYYSQIVNDFQKGDIAEGYSVSREKKESFPLTVTSAQKNPTAFYLCASSMRQNTEAFFGQGTRLTVV.